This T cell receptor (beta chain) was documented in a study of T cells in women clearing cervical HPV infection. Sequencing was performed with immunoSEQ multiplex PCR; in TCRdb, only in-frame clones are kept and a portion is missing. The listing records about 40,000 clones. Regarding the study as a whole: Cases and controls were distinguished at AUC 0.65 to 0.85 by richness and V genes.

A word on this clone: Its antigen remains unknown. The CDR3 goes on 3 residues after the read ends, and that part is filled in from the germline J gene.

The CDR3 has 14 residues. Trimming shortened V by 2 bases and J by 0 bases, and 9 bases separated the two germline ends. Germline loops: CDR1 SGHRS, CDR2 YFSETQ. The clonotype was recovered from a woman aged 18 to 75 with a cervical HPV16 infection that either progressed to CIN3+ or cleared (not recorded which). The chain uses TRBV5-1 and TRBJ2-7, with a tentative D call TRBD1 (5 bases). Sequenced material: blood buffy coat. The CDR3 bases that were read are TGCGCCAGCAGCTTCCCAGGGATCTCCTACGAG. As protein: CASSFPGISYE. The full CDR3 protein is CASSFPGISYEQYF. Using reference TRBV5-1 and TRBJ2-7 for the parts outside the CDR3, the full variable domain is KAGVTQTPRYLIKTRGQQVTLSCSPISGHRSVSWYQQTPGQGLQFLFEYFSETQRNKGNFPGRFSGRQFSNSRSEMNVSTLELGDSALYLCASSFPGISYEQYFGPGTRLTVT.